A selection of T cell receptor beta chains follows, all from one sample in a study of blood T cell repertoires in COVID-19. Only in-frame clones appear in the TCRdb table, and some are missing; sequencing was by immunoSEQ multiplex PCR. The repertoire holds about 250,000 clones, about four fifths seen once, with 3.6% in the top ten. The sample consisted of PBMCs or T cells enriched from blood (not recorded which). Source of these receptors: a woman between 35 and 50 years old who had been exposed to COVID-19. CDR3s include the opening cysteine and the closing phenylalanine or tryptophan. The D gene is left open where the match is weak. Rows may omit the clone size; those that give it use once, few, many or a size class.

v_gene	d_gene	abundance	j_gene	CDR3nt	CDR3aa
TRBV27	TRBD1	.	TRBJ2-6	TGTGCCAGCAGTCCGTCGCCGGGACAGGGCTCTGGGGCCAACGTCCTGACTTTC	CASSPSPGQGSGANVLTF
TRBV4-1	TRBD1	.	TRBJ2-2	TGCGCCAGCAGCCAAGGCGACAGGGTTCCGAACACCGGGGAGCTGTTTTTT	CASSQGDRVPNTGELFF
TRBV9	.	.	TRBJ1-6	TGTGCCAGCAGCGTCCCCGACAGAAATTCACCCCTCCACTTT	CASSVPDRNSPLHF
TRBV5-5	.	.	TRBJ1-1	TGTGCCAGCAGCTTGACCGGGTCGAACACTGAAGCTTTCTTT	CASSLTGSNTEAFF
TRBV25-1	TRBD1	.	TRBJ2-7	TGTGCCGCCACCGGGACAGGGGGCAACGGTGCCTACGAGCAGTACTTC	CAATGTGGNGAYEQYF
TRBV24-1	.	.	TRBJ2-5	TGTGCCACCAGTGATTTTGGGGGGGGCTTTGAGACCCAGTACTTC	CATSDFGGGFETQYF
TRBV10-3	TRBD1	.	TRBJ2-1	TGTGCCATCTCGCGAGACAGGGTAAGCGAGCAGTTCTTC	CAISRDRVSEQFF
TRBV12-3/TRBV12-4	.	.	TRBJ2-3	TGTGCCAGCAGTTTAGGGGGGGCAGATACGCAGTATTTT	CASSLGGADTQYF
TRBV28	TRBD1	.	TRBJ2-3	TGTGCCAGCAGTCCCCGCGGGACAGGTTCACGCACAGATACGCAGTATTTT	CASSPRGTGSRTDTQYF
TRBV5-1	TRBD1	.	TRBJ2-2	TGCGCCAGCAGCGGAACAGGGGGCTTTACTGCCGGGGAGCTGTTTTTT	CASSGTGGFTAGELFF
TRBV7-3	.	.	TRBJ1-1	TGTGCCAGCAGCCTGGACTCATACACTGAAGCTTTCTTT	CASSLDSYTEAFF
TRBV7-3	TRBD2	.	TRBJ2-5	TGTGCCAGCAGCGGGTCGGGGGGCCAAGAGACCCAGTACTTC	CASSGSGGQETQYF
TRBV6-4	.	.	TRBJ1-2	TGTGCCTCCCGCCCGGGGATCGACTATGGCTACACCTTC	CASRPGIDYGYTF
TRBV5-5	.	.	TRBJ1-2	TGTGCCAGCAACCCGATGTGGGGGGGGCATAATGGCTACACCTTC	CASNPMWGGHNGYTF
TRBV4-1	TRBD1	.	TRBJ1-2	TGCGCCAGCAGCCTGATGGAGACAGGGTACTATGGCTACACCTTC	CASSLMETGYYGYTF
TRBV5-1	.	.	TRBJ1-2	TGCGCCAGCAGCATCGGACCCGAGGGAATTGATGGCTACACCTTC	CASSIGPEGIDGYTF
TRBV15	.	.	TRBJ2-2	TGTGCCACCAGCAGAGAAGTAACGGGGACCGGGGAGCTGTTTTTT	CATSREVTGTGELFF
TRBV18	.	.	TRBJ2-3	TGTGCCAGCTCACTGTCTGTTTCAGATACGCAGTATTTT	CASSLSVSDTQYF
TRBV19	TRBD1	.	TRBJ1-6	TGTGCCAGTAGTATCGCCAACCGACAGGGCGGCTCCTATAATTCACCCCTCCACTTT	CASSIANRQGGSYNSPLHF
TRBV28	TRBD2	.	TRBJ2-3	TGTGCCAGCAGCCGGAGCGGGGGGGCGGTAGATACGCAGTATTTT	CASSRSGGAVDTQYF
TRBV27	.	few	TRBJ1-4	TGTGCCAGCAGTTTATATGGCCAGGTGGCTGCAACTAATGAAAAACTGTTTTTT	CASSLYGQVAATNEKLFF
TRBV9	.	.	TRBJ1-4	TGTGCCAGCAGCGTGCAGGGTTCTAATGAAAAACTGTTTTTT	CASSVQGSNEKLFF
TRBV11-1	.	.	TRBJ2-2	TGTGCCAGCAGCCCCCAGGGGAAAGACACCGGGGAGCTGTTTTTT	CASSPQGKDTGELFF
TRBV7-8	TRBD2	.	TRBJ2-1	TGTGCCAGCAGCTTAGCGCTCGGGGGGGCTTCCTACAATGAGCAGTTCTTC	CASSLALGGASYNEQFF
TRBV3-1/TRBV3-2	.	.	TRBJ2-2	TGTGCCAGCAGCCGCGGACAAAACACCGGGGAGCTGTTTTTT	CASSRGQNTGELFF
TRBV7-3	.	once	TRBJ2-7	TGTGCCAGCAGCTTAACGCGACAGCACGAGCAGTACTTC	CASSLTRQHEQYF
TRBV14	TRBD2	.	TRBJ2-1	TGTGCCAGCAGCCGTCCTGGGACTACCTACAATGAGCAGTTCTTC	CASSRPGTTYNEQFF
TRBV4-3	.	.	TRBJ1-3	TGCGCCAGCAGCCAAGATTTCGGACTGGAGAGCTCTGGAAACACCATATATTTT	CASSQDFGLESSGNTIYF
TRBV4-1	TRBD1	.	TRBJ1-2	TGCGCCAGCAGCCGGGGACAGGCCAAGGGCTACACCTTC	CASSRGQAKGYTF
TRBV12-5	TRBD1	.	TRBJ2-5	TGTGCTAGTGGTGGGACCGGGACAGGGGGAGAGACCCAGTACTTC	CASGGTGTGGETQYF
TRBV4-3	TRBD1	.	TRBJ1-4	TGCGCCAGCAGCCGAGAAACGGGACAGGGTAGTGAAAAACTGTTTTTT	CASSRETGQGSEKLFF
TRBV10-1	.	.	TRBJ2-7	TGCGCCAGCAGTGAGAGGGGGGAGCAGTACTTC	CASSERGEQYF
TRBV13	TRBD2	once	TRBJ2-1	TGTGCCAGCAGCTTGGGGCTAGCGGGGGGGAATGAGCAGTTCTTC	CASSLGLAGGNEQFF
TRBV2	.	.	TRBJ1-2	TGTGCCAGCAGTCCCCAAGGATTCGGGACATCGCTCTATGGCTACACCTTC	CASSPQGFGTSLYGYTF
TRBV5-1	TRBD2	.	TRBJ2-5	TGCGCCACCAGTCAACGGGGGGGCCAAGAGACCCAGTACTTC	CATSQRGGQETQYF
TRBV27	.	.	TRBJ2-5	TGTGCCAGCAGTTTAGGCAGGGGAGGGGAGACCCAGTACTTC	CASSLGRGGETQYF
TRBV4-1	TRBD1	.	TRBJ2-7	TGCGCCAGCAGCCTTGGGACAGGGTGGTCCTACGAGCAGTACTTC	CASSLGTGWSYEQYF
TRBV15	TRBD1	.	TRBJ1-2	TGTGCCACCAGCAGGACCAGGACAGGGTACTATGGCTACACCTTC	CATSRTRTGYYGYTF
TRBV30	TRBD1	few	TRBJ1-4	TGTGCCTGGAGTGTGGGATCGGACAGGCCTAATGAAAAACTGTTTTTT	CAWSVGSDRPNEKLFF
TRBV13	TRBD1	.	TRBJ1-2	TGTGCCAGCCCCAGACGACCGGGACAGGGGGCTGGCTACACCTTC	CASPRRPGQGAGYTF
TRBV3-1/TRBV3-2	.	.	TRBJ1-3	TGTGCCAGCAGCCAAGGTGTATTCTCTGGAAACACCATATATTTT	CASSQGVFSGNTIYF